This TCR beta chain is drawn from a study of tumor-infiltrating lymphocytes in primary liver carcinoma. The length of the CDR3 is 15 residues. CDR1 is SEHNR, CDR2 FQNEAQ, per germline (reference sequence). V gave up 4 bases and J gave up 6 bases; unmatched junction bases: 4. Co-extraction of RNA and DNA was performed on about 19-33 mg of unsorted bulk tissue. A constant-region primer primed TCR beta cDNA synthesis from 400 to 550 ng of total RNA. Three nested multiplex PCR rounds, a slightly modified ARM-PCR method, built the TCR beta libraries. In the first two PCR rounds, TRBV1-TRBV30 forward primers were paired with a C-beta reverse primer, and each round lasted roughly 10 cycles. TCRdb re-derived calls from the multiplex PCR reads in MiXCR, one entry per CDR3 protein. The sample lists tens of thousands of distinct CDR3 sequences; roughly 69% were seen once.

The material sequenced was tumor-adjacent normal liver tissue. The TCR sequence derives from a man aged 40-55 years with primary liver carcinoma and hepatitis B virus infection. This sequence joins TRBV7-9 and TRBJ2-7; TRBD2 matches at 15 bases. The CDR3 region has the DNA TGTGCCAGCAGCTGGGGACTAGCGGGGGGTTTCGAGCAGTACTTC. It codes for CASSWGLAGGFEQYF.